Below, one TCR beta chain is given with its context. The sample originates from a study of molecular identifiers for immune sequencing clone quantification. TCRdb re-called the PCR reads with MiXCR, one entry per CDR3 protein. Here the sample spans about half a million distinct CDR3 sequences, around a fifth being singletons. This sequence was found in a human donor in good health. Some libraries in this study had Jurkat cell RNA spiked in. The sequenced material came from naive CD8+ T cells from blood, with Jurkat cell RNA spiked in. Subset here: FACS-sorted CD8+CD4-CCR7+CD45RA+ naive T cells.

The DNA for the CDR3 is TGTGCCAGCAGTTTGGGGACAACGAACACTGAAGCTTTCTTT. Translation: CASSLGTTNTEAFF. The genes are TRBV12-3 or TRBV12-4 and TRBJ1-1; possibly TRBD1 for D (6 bases). This CDR3 has 14 residues. Trimming shortened V by 3 bases and J by 1 base, and 9 bases separated the two germline ends.